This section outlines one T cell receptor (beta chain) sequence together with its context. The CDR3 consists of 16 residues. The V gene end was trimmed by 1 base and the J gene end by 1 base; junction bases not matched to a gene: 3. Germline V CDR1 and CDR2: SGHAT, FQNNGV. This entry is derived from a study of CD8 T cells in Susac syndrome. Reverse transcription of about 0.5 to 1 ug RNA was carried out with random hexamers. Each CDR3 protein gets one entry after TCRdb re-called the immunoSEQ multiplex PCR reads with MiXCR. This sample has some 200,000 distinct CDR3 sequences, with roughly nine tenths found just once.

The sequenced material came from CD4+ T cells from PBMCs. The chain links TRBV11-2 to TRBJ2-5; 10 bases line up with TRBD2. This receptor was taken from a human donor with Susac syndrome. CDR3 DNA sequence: TGTGCCAGCAGCTTAGCCATAGCGGGGGGCCAAGAGACCCAGTACTTC. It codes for CASSLAIAGGQETQYF.